This T cell receptor beta chain was sequenced during a study of cytomegalovirus exposure and HLA in healthy donors. Overall study results and limits: Whilst most TCR sequences proved rare, a subset of public TCRs occurred across many donors. No immune exposure information besides CMV serostatus was available. In a later analysis, the majority of CMV-associated beta chains seemingly showed HLA restriction.

Primers for the PCR totalled 60 Vbeta and 13 Jbeta. Produced via immunoSEQ multiplex PCR; TCRdb's table is partial and in-frame only. The sample contains tens of thousands of clones, about 70% of which appear only once. This clone was seen only a few times. The antigen remains unidentified. The CDR3 extends over 14 amino acids. With 5 bases removed from V and 3 bases from J, the gap between germline ends came to 8 bases. Germline CDR1 is LNHDA and CDR2 is SQIVND (reference sequence). The chain combines TRBV19 with TRBJ2-6; D perhaps matches TRBD1 (5 bases). This receptor was obtained from a male donor in good health and CMV-seropositive. Specimen: PBMCs. For the CDR3, the DNA is TGTGCCAGTAGTTCAGGGATTGGGGCCAACGTCCTGACTTTC. Encoded protein: CASSSGIGANVLTF. Complete variable domain (other parts from reference TRBV19 and TRBJ2-6): DGGITQSPKYLFRKEGQNVTLSCEQNLNHDAMYWYRQDPGQGLRLIYYSQIVNDFQKGDIAEGYSVSREKKESFPLTVTSAQKNPTAFYLCASSSGIGANVLTFGAGSRLTVL.